A selection of T cell receptor beta chains follows, all from one sample in a study of human T cells and chemical hapten exposure. TCRdb independently ran MiXCR on the RACE reads; one entry per CDR3 protein. This sample has approximately 100,000 distinct CDR3 sequences, with about 10% found just once. The starting material was whole blood, obtained in connection with sensitization to the hapten diphenylcyclopropenone (DPC). These receptor sequences come from a woman between 40 and 50 years old with alopecia areata. Some clones in this sample may be carry-over from other donors' samples. Both conserved end residues are part of each CDR3. Fields, in order: J gene, D gene, V gene, clone size, CDR3 protein, CDR3 DNA. A D gene is named only where the DNA matches it firmly. A row's size may be missing; if present it is once, few, many or a size class.

TRBJ2-2,TRBD1,TRBV25-1,many,CATQGTGDTGELFF,TGTGCCACGCAGGGGACAGGGGACACCGGGGAGCTGTTTTTT
TRBJ2-1,TRBD2,TRBV7-3,many,CASSSTGLANNEQFF,TGTGCCAGCAGCTCTACGGGACTAGCGAACAATGAGCAGTTCTTC
TRBJ2-5,TRBD2,TRBV6-2/TRBV6-3,many,CASSRGLAGGAQETQYF,TGTGCCAGCAGTCGGGGACTAGCGGGGGGTGCCCAAGAGACCCAGTACTTC
TRBJ2-3,TRBD2,TRBV20-1,many,CSASTSGGFADTQYF,TGCAGTGCTAGTACTAGCGGGGGATTTGCAGATACGCAGTATTTT
TRBJ2-7,NA,TRBV7-7,many,CASSPGQTYEQYF,TGTGCTAGCAGCCCAGGACAGACCTACGAGCAGTACTTC
TRBJ2-1,TRBD1,TRBV6-2/TRBV6-3,NA,CASSYPRAKPLVQQGTSYNEQFF,TGTGCCAGCAGTTACCCCAGGGCTAAACCCCTAGTACAACAGGGGACCTCCTACAATGAGCAGTTCTTC
TRBJ1-4,NA,TRBV7-6,NA,CASSPPGEKLFF,TGTGCCAGCAGCCCCCCCGGTGAAAAACTGTTTTTT
TRBJ1-6,NA,TRBV7-2,many,CASSLQGNSPLHF,TGTGCCAGCAGCTTACAGGGGAATTCACCCCTCCACTTT
TRBJ2-1,NA,TRBV11-3,few,CASSRRGDEQFF,TGTGCCAGCAGCCGGCGGGGTGATGAGCAGTTCTTC
TRBJ1-1,NA,TRBV12-3/TRBV12-4,few,CASSLWGGMPEAFF,TGTGCCAGCAGTTTGTGGGGGGGGATGCCTGAAGCTTTCTTT
TRBJ1-2,NA,TRBV5-5,few,CASNSKGTAYGYTF,TGTGCCAGCAACTCTAAGGGGACTGCCTATGGCTACACCTTC
TRBJ2-3,NA,TRBV30,NA,CAWTLQGGTDTQYF,TGTGCCTGGACCCTACAGGGAGGAACAGATACGCAGTATTTT
TRBJ2-7,TRBD1,TRBV20-1,NA,CSAGDSFYEQYF,TGCAGTGCTGGGGACAGCTTCTACGAGCAGTACTTC
TRBJ2-2,TRBD1,TRBV28,NA,CASRTGQAVGELFF,TGTGCCAGCAGAACGGGACAGGCGGTCGGGGAGCTGTTTTTT
TRBJ1-1,TRBD1,TRBV5-6,many,CASSRWRTGGNTEAFF,TGTGCCAGCAGCCGGTGGAGAACAGGGGGTAACACTGAAGCTTTCTTT
TRBJ2-7,NA,TRBV7-2,few,CASSLGYMSSYEQYF,TGTGCCAGCAGCTTAGGATATATGAGCTCCTACGAGCAGTACTTC
TRBJ2-3,NA,TRBV5-1,NA,CASSGGVGDTQYF,TGCGCCAGCAGCGGAGGGGTTGGAGATACGCAGTATTTT
TRBJ2-5,TRBD2,TRBV6-2/TRBV6-3,NA,CASSPLGASGNQETQYF,TGTGCCAGCAGTCCCCTAGGGGCTAGCGGAAACCAAGAGACCCAGTACTTC
TRBJ2-2,NA,TRBV29-1,NA,CSVDAVNTGELFF,TGCAGCGTTGATGCGGTAAACACCGGGGAGCTGTTTTTT
TRBJ2-1,NA,TRBV20-1,few,CSARDLGSGNNEQFF,TGCAGTGCTAGAGATCTGGGTAGCGGTAACAATGAGCAGTTCTTC
TRBJ2-1,TRBD1,TRBV27,few,CASSPQDREYNEQFF,TGTGCCAGCAGTCCCCAAGACAGGGAGTACAATGAGCAGTTCTTC
TRBJ2-7,NA,TRBV19,few,CASTPSALSYEQYF,TGTGCCAGTACCCCTTCGGCCCTCTCCTACGAGCAGTACTTC
TRBJ2-7,NA,TRBV11-2,many,CASSGGYEQYF,TGTGCCAGCAGCGGGGGCTACGAGCAGTACTTC
TRBJ2-1,TRBD2,TRBV28,many,CASSRTSGSNEQFF,TGTGCCAGCAGTAGGACTAGCGGGAGTAATGAGCAGTTCTTC
TRBJ1-2,TRBD1,TRBV29-1,NA,CSVAPGTGVYGYTF,TGCAGCGTTGCCCCCGGGACAGGGGTCTATGGCTACACCTTC
TRBJ2-5,TRBD1,TRBV28,few,CASSFLQGSQETQYF,TGTGCCAGCAGTTTCTTACAGGGGTCCCAAGAGACCCAGTACTTC
TRBJ1-6,NA,TRBV5-4,many,CASSLQGLDSPLHF,TGTGCCAGCAGCTTGCAGGGGTTGGATTCACCCCTCCACTTT
TRBJ1-1,NA,TRBV9,many,CASSVEPSTRGTEAFF,TGTGCCAGCAGCGTAGAGCCCTCGACTCGAGGCACTGAAGCTTTCTTT
TRBJ1-2,NA,TRBV20-1,NA,CSATLVEARGYTF,TGCAGTGCTACTCTAGTGGAGGCGCGCGGCTACACCTTC
TRBJ1-3,NA,TRBV18,NA,CASSPADFSGNTIYF,TGTGCCAGCTCACCAGCCGATTTCTCTGGAAACACCATATATTTT
TRBJ2-7,NA,TRBV12-3/TRBV12-4,NA,CASQRGGTAYEQYF,TGTGCCAGCCAAAGGGGGGGGACAGCTTACGAGCAGTACTTC
TRBJ2-3,NA,TRBV7-9,few,CASIKPGFTDTQYF,TGTGCCAGCATTAAGCCAGGGTTCACAGATACGCAGTATTTT
TRBJ2-7,TRBD2,TRBV5-3,NA,CARSPTASGTSGSYSYEQYF,TGTGCCAGAAGCCCGACCGCCTCCGGGACTAGCGGGAGCTACAGCTACGAGCAGTACTTC